This T cell receptor (beta chain) is from a study of Ad26.COV2.S vaccination and SARS-CoV-2 variants. As concerns this clone: The antigen is unknown.

Treatment: roughly 18 received Ad26.COV2.S at low or high dose, single or two shots; several received placebo; per-sample allocation not given. Following the first vaccine or placebo injection, samples were taken on day 63. Only in-frame clones appear in the TCRdb table, and some are missing; sequencing was by immunoSEQ multiplex PCR. This sample has around 300,000 clones, with approximately 86% found just once. Study-level findings and limits: The study found similar non-spike TCR breadth in vaccine and placebo recipients.

The receptor comes from a person between 18 and 65 years old who received the Ad26.COV2.S COVID-19 vaccine or a placebo. Sample: peripheral blood, taken in a trial of Ad26.COV2.S vaccine versus placebo.

Written as DNA, the CDR3 is TGTGCCAGCAGTATCGCGCCGGGACAGTCCTACGAGCAGTACTTC. It encodes CASSIAPGQSYEQYF. The V call is TRBV9, the J call TRBJ2-7; 7 nucleotides line up with TRBD1. From germline, CDR1 is SGDLS and CDR2 YYNGEE. V was pared by 5 bases and J by 1 base, with 9 bases of the junction left unmatched. The CDR3 runs 15 residues.